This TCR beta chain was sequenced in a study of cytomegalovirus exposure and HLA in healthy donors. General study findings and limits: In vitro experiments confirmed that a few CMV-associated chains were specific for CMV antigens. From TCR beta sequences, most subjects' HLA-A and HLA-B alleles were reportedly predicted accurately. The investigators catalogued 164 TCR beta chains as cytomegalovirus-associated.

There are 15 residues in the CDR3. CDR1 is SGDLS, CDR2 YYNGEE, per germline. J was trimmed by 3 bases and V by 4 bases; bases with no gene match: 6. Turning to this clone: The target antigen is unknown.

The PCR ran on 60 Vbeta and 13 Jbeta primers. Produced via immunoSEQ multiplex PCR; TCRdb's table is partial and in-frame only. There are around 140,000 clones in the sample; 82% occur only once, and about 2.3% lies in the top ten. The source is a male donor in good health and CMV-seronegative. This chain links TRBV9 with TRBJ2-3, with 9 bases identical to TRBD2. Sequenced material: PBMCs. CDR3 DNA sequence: TGTGCCAGCAGCCCAGGGACTAGCCCTACAGATACGCAGTATTTT. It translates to CASSPGTSPTDTQYF.